This T cell receptor beta chain emerged from a study of cytomegalovirus exposure and HLA in healthy donors. Overall study: Of some 400 genotyped donors, roughly 81% clustered with self-reported Caucasian donors. Study-level findings and limits: By HLA locus, TCR association rates varied in a later analysis, with DRB1 showing the most and HLA-C the fewest.

Primers included in the PCR were 60 Vbeta and 13 Jbeta primers. Clones were read by immunoSEQ multiplex PCR, and TCRdb kept only the in-frame ones, dropping some. In the table there are some 99,000 clones, under 85% of which are singletons. As to this clone: Its antigen is still unknown.

Germline values: CDR1 SEHNR, CDR2 FQNEAQ (reference sequence). The length of the CDR3 is 15 residues. The V end lost 5 bases, the J end lost 3 bases, and 16 bases lay between the germline ends. This TCR came from a woman aged 45-60 years in good health and CMV-seropositive. The specimen sequenced was PBMCs. V usage is TRBV7-9 and J usage is TRBJ1-1, with D perhaps matching TRBD1 (5 bases). CDR3 DNA sequence: TGTGCCAGCAGCAGGGATGGAGGGGATTACACTGAAGCTTTCTTT. It yields the protein CASSRDGGDYTEAFF.